The clone carrying this TCR beta chain was seen a single time. Sequencing used immunoSEQ multiplex PCR; TCRdb keeps in-frame clones, though not all of them. The sample carries approximately 140,000 clones, just under 90% recorded once. This record comes from a study of control samples from healthy donors and cancer patients. Germline V gives CDR1 KGHSH, CDR2 LQKENI. Trimming shortened V by 5 bases and J by 4 bases, and 15 bases separated the two germline ends. The CDR3 has 14 residues. The TCR originated in a man aged 50 to 60 with head and neck cancer. V and J are TRBV18 and TRBJ2-7, with a tentative D call TRBD2 (5 bases). The sequencing input was PBMCs. CDR3: CASSDGLAGYEQYF. In DNA form, the CDR3 reads TGTGCCAGCTCAGATGGGCTAGCAGGATACGAGCAGTACTTC.